The 28 T cell receptor beta chains reported below all come from one sample, sequenced in a study of blood T cell repertoires in COVID-19. Generated by immunoSEQ multiplex PCR, the TCRdb table keeps only in-frame clones and is missing some. The table has around 100,000 clones, 91% seen once; the top ten hold around a sixth. Sequencing input: peripheral blood. The receptors stem from a middle-aged man with acute or convalescent COVID-19.

The chain combines TRBV19 with TRBJ1-5; 10 bases are shared with TRBD1. The germline V gene encodes CDR1 LNHDA and CDR2 SQIVND (reference sequence). The CDR3 runs to 15 residues. Germline trimming cut 5 bases from V and 1 base from J; bases unmatched to any gene: 2. CDR3 sequence (DNA): TGTGCCAGTAGTGGGGGACAGGGGAGCAATCAGCCCCAGCATTTT. It translates to CASSGGQGSNQPQHF.

V and J are TRBV28 and TRBJ1-2; D is ambiguous. V was trimmed by 8 bases and J by 4 bases, leaving 5 bases between them. The CDR3 totals 10 residues. Germline CDR1 and CDR2: MDHEN and SYDVKM. CDR3 protein: CASLGYGYTF. For the CDR3, the DNA is TGTGCCAGCCTAGGCTATGGCTACACCTTC.

The rearrangement links TRBV12-3 or TRBV12-4 to TRBJ2-7, with D tentatively TRBD1 (6 bases). Trimming left V 5 bases short and J 2 bases short, with 10 bases between. The CDR3 is made up of 13 amino acids. The CDR3 sequence: CASSTRTAYEQYF. For the CDR3, the DNA is TGTGCCAGCAGTACTCGGACAGCCTACGAGCAGTACTTC.

The rearrangement joins TRBV6-5 to TRBJ2-1; the D gene is possibly TRBD1 (6 bases). This CDR3 spans 12 amino acids. With 6 bases removed from V and 9 bases from J, the gap between germline ends came to 12 bases. The germline gives CDR1 MNHEY, CDR2 SVGAGI. The CDR3 DNA follows: TGTGCCAGCAGCCAGGACAGAGGTGAGCAGTTCTTC. Its protein product is CASSQDRGEQFF.

The chain joins TRBV5-5 to TRBJ2-5, with D maybe TRBD2 (6 bases). V lost 7 bases and J 3 bases, leaving 16 bases between the germline ends. CDR3 length: 14 amino acids. CDR1 and CDR2 from the germline V gene are SGHKS and YYEKEE (reference sequence). The CDR3 protein is CASGGEDYKETQYF. DNA for the CDR3: TGTGCCAGCGGTGGAGAGGACTACAAAGAGACCCAGTACTTC. The full variable domain, its missing parts supplied by reference TRBV5-5 and TRBJ2-5, is DAGVTQSPTHLIKTRGQQVTLRCSPISGHKSVSWYQQVLGQGPQFIFQYYEKEERGRGNFPDRFSARQFPNYSSELNVNALLLGDSALYLCASGGEDYKETQYFGPGTRLLVL.

The table lists this clone with a count of one. The chain employs TRBV7-9 and TRBJ2-1, with D perhaps matching TRBD2 (7 bases). Germline V gene sequence: CDR1 SEHNR, CDR2 FQNEAQ (reference sequence). Trimming cost V 5 bases and J 6 bases, with 17 bases left between them. CDR3 length: 15 amino acids. The CDR3 DNA follows: TGTGCCAGCAGCCCAGAGGGGGGGCGACTCAATGAGCAGTTCTTC. Translated: CASSPEGGRLNEQFF.

The genes are TRBV6-1 and TRBJ2-5; D unresolved. This CDR3 region has 13 residues. CDR1 is MNHNS and CDR2 is SASEGT in the germline V gene. The ends were cut back, 6 bases at V and 3 bases at J, with 11 bases in the middle. The CDR3 region has the DNA TGTGCCAGCAGGCTTGAATCTAAAGAGACCCAGTACTTC. Its translation: CASRLESKETQYF.

The genes are TRBV3-1 (or the pseudogene TRBV3-2) and TRBJ1-5; TRBD1 is a possible D gene (6 bases). The CDR3 runs 15 residues. In germline, CDR1 is LGHDT, CDR2 YNNKEL (reference sequence). V was shortened by 1 base and J by 0 bases, with 7 bases between the two germline ends. The CDR3 coding sequence is TGTGCCAGCAGCCAAGTAGGGGGTAGCAATCAGCCCCAGCATTTT. This codes for CASSQVGGSNQPQHF.

The chain recombines TRBV9 with TRBJ1-5; the match to TRBD1 covers 9 bases. With V trimmed by 4 bases and J by 5 bases, 4 bases remained unmatched. The CDR3 covers 14 residues. Germline V gives CDR1 SGDLS, CDR2 YYNGEE. CDR3 coding DNA: TGTGCCAGCAGCCCAGGGACAGGGTATCAGCCCCAGCATTTT. It yields the protein CASSPGTGYQPQHF.

The V gene is TRBV5-1, the J gene TRBJ1-1; 8 bases agree with TRBD1. In germline, CDR1 is SGHRS, CDR2 YFSETQ. There are 15 residues in the CDR3. V lost 4 bases to trimming and J lost 3 bases; unmatched junction nucleotides: 8. In nucleotides, the CDR3 is TGCGCCAGCAGCCTAGGACAGGGAGGGGACACTGAAGCTTTCTTT. Its translation: CASSLGQGGDTEAFF. The full variable domain, completed using reference TRBV5-1 and TRBJ1-1, is KAGVTQTPRYLIKTRGQQVTLSCSPISGHRSVSWYQQTPGQGLQFLFEYFSETQRNKGNFPGRFSGRQFSNSRSEMNVSTLELGDSALYLCASSLGQGGDTEAFFGQGTRLTVV.

This CDR3 reads CASSEGLRYTDTQYF. The DNA for the CDR3 is TGCGCCAGCAGTGAGGGACTTCGTTACACAGATACGCAGTATTTT. The chain employs TRBV10-1 and TRBJ2-3; possible D gene TRBD2, 5 bases. Germline V gives CDR1 WNHNN, CDR2 SYGVQD (reference sequence). This CDR3 spans 15 amino acids. V was cut by 2 bases and J by 2 bases, with 11 bases left in between.

The gene calls are TRBV5-4 and TRBJ2-3; D may be TRBD2 (6 bases). The CDR3 is made up of 16 amino acids. The V gene lost 6 bases and the J gene lost 3 bases, with 20 bases spanning the gap. Germline values: CDR1 SGHNT, CDR2 YYREEE (reference sequence). The CDR3 is CASNLLPGLITDTQYF. In DNA, the CDR3 is TGTGCCAGCAATCTACTACCGGGACTTATAACAGATACGCAGTATTTT.

The chain has TRBV6-6 and TRBJ2-5; 8 bases align to TRBD1. Germline V gene lookup returns CDR1 MNHNY and CDR2 SVGAGI (reference sequence). J lost 5 bases, V lost 7 bases, and 9 bases had no gene match. This CDR3 has 14 residues. CDR3 in DNA: TGTGCCAGCACCTTACAGGGGGTGGGGGAGACCCAGTACTTC. It codes for CASTLQGVGETQYF.

V is TRBV21-1 and J is TRBJ2-2; no DNA check was done on the table's D call, TRBD1. TRBV21-1 is a known pseudogene. The CDR3 sequence is 16 residues long. The CDR3 region is CASSPQGQGDTGELFF. CDR3 nucleotide sequence: TGTGCCAGCAGCCCCCAGGGACAGGGAGACACCGGGGAGCTGTTTTTT.

The J gene is TRBJ1-5, the V gene TRBV19; maybe TRBD1 (5 bases). The CDR3 runs to 15 residues. Germline V gives CDR1 LNHDA, CDR2 SQIVND (reference sequence). V lost 1 base, J lost 7 bases, and 14 bases lay in between. CDR3 loop: CASSIGFGGGQPQHF. CDR3 sequence (DNA): TGTGCCAGTAGTATAGGTTTCGGGGGTGGGCAGCCCCAGCATTTT.

J is TRBJ2-1 and V is TRBV3-1 (or the pseudogene TRBV3-2); 8 bases fit TRBD2. The germline V gene encodes CDR1 LGHDT and CDR2 YNNKEL (reference sequence). This CDR3 is 16 amino acids long. The ends lost 5 bases at V and 0 bases at J; junction bases unmatched: 6. In DNA, the CDR3 is TGTGCCAGCAGCGAGAGCGGGGGACCCTCCTACAATGAGCAGTTCTTC. Its translation is CASSESGGPSYNEQFF.

This chain joins TRBV4-1 and TRBJ1-6; a weak D match, TRBD1 (6 bases). The CDR3 loop spans 15 amino acids. Germline CDR1 reads MGHRA; CDR2 reads YSYEKL. The V and J ends lost 0 bases and 7 bases respectively, with 10 bases between them. CDR3 nucleotides: TGCGCCAGCAGCCAAGAGGGGCAGGGGAATTCACCCCTCCACTTT. Encoded protein: CASSQEGQGNSPLHF.

The V call is TRBV19, the J call TRBJ1-5, with TRBD1 matching over 8 bases. The trim removed 1 base at V and 5 bases at J, leaving 4 bases unmatched. The length of the CDR3 is 15 residues. CDR1 is LNHDA and CDR2 is SQIVND in the germline V gene (reference sequence). This CDR3 is CASSIGQGLDQPQHF. CDR3 bases: TGTGCCAGTAGTATAGGACAGGGGCTGGATCAGCCCCAGCATTTT.

The J gene is TRBJ1-1, the V gene TRBV19, with D possibly matching TRBD1 (6 bases). The CDR3 has 14 residues. Germline values: CDR1 LNHDA, CDR2 SQIVND (reference sequence). V lost 5 bases and J lost 0, with 10 bases in between. In nucleotides, the CDR3 is TGTGCCAGTAGTCCACAGGGTATGAACACTGAAGCTTTCTTT. Protein: CASSPQGMNTEAFF.

This clone was observed a single time. This specimen includes other DNA sequences encoding the same CDR3. This chain joins TRBV18 and TRBJ2-5, with no clear D. V shed 1 base and J shed 4 bases, with 4 bases lying between them. Germline CDR1 is KGHSH and CDR2 is LQKENI. The CDR3 runs 12 residues. For the CDR3, the DNA is TGTGCCAGCTCACCACGAGGAGAGACCCAGTACTTC. It is translated as CASSPRGETQYF.

The count of this clone is one. The chain links TRBV11-2 to TRBJ1-1; no reliable D call. Per the germline V gene, CDR1 is SGHAT and CDR2 is FQNNGV. Trimming took off 0 bases at V and 5 bases at J, with 13 bases between the two ends. This CDR3 has 15 residues. CDR3 loop: CASSLEGRLRTEAFF. CDR3 coding DNA: TGTGCCAGCAGCTTAGAGGGCCGACTAAGAACTGAAGCTTTCTTT.

The V gene is TRBV5-8, the J gene TRBJ2-1; no firm D call. This CDR3 contains 12 residues. The V end was cut by 3 bases, the J end by 12 bases, with 13 bases between. Germline CDR1 and CDR2: SGHTS and YDEGEE. Here the CDR3 DNA reads TGTGCCAGCAGCTCACCGGGTCTGAGGCAGTTCTTC. Amino acids: CASSSPGLRQFF.

This chain links TRBV5-1 with TRBJ1-2, with D perhaps TRBD1 (6 bases). Per germline, CDR1 SGHRS and CDR2 YFSETQ. This CDR3 region has 14 residues. V lost 3 bases and J 11 bases, leaving 20 bases between the germline ends. Here the CDR3 reads CASSSLRDTDVYTF. CDR3 bases: TGCGCCAGCAGCTCGCTCCGGGACACGGACGTATACACCTTC.

This rearrangement joins TRBV7-2 to TRBJ1-5; weak D call: TRBD1 (5 bases). From germline, CDR1 is SGHTA and CDR2 FQGNSA. The CDR3 has 14 residues. The V and J ends lost 2 bases and 3 bases respectively, with 8 bases between them. The CDR3 region is CASSLWGDNQPQHF. Here the CDR3 DNA reads TGTGCCAGCAGCTTATGGGGGGACAATCAGCCCCAGCATTTT.

This clone was seen a few times. Other DNA sequences from this sample encode an identical CDR3 as well. The chain is built from TRBV3-1 (or the pseudogene TRBV3-2) and TRBJ2-7; 10 bases line up with TRBD2. The CDR3 consists of 14 residues. The V and J ends lost 4 bases and 2 bases, in that order; junction bases with no gene match: 2. Germline assignment: CDR1 LGHDT and CDR2 YNNKEL (reference sequence). The CDR3 nucleotides read TGTGCCAGCAGCCTAGCGGGGGGTGCCTACGAGCAGTACTTC. Protein sequence: CASSLAGGAYEQYF.

The CDR3 is CASSTSGNQPQHF. The CDR3 region has the DNA TGTGCCAGCAGTACCTCGGGCAATCAGCCCCAGCATTTT. The chain combines TRBV12-3 or TRBV12-4 with TRBJ1-5; D not certain. Trimming took off 5 bases at V and 2 bases at J, with 7 bases between the two ends. The CDR3 runs to 13 residues.

Written as DNA, the CDR3 is TGTGCCAGCAGCCAGGGACAGGGCTCCTACAATGAGCAGTTCTTC. It yields the protein CASSQGQGSYNEQFF. V and J are TRBV3-1 (or the pseudogene TRBV3-2) and TRBJ2-1, with TRBD1 matching over 9 bases. Germline lookup yields CDR1 LGHDT and CDR2 YNNKEL (reference sequence). This CDR3 is 15 amino acids long. With 3 bases clipped from V and 0 bases from J, the junction kept 0 bases outside the gene matches.

The V gene is TRBV5-4, the J gene TRBJ1-1; tentatively, D is TRBD1 (5 bases). CDR1 is SGHNT and CDR2 is YYREEE in the germline V gene (reference sequence). CDR3 size: 14 residues. The V end lost 0 bases, the J end lost 4 bases, and 10 bases lay between the germline ends. CDR3 in amino acids: CASSLGGEVTEAFF. CDR3 nucleotide sequence: TGTGCCAGCAGCTTGGGGGGGGAGGTCACTGAAGCTTTCTTT.